The 20 T cell receptor beta chains below were found in one sample sequenced in a study of CD8+CD57+ T cells in acquired aplastic anemia. TCR beta VDJ combinations and CDR3 sequences were profiled from genomic DNA. TCRdb re-called the reads with MiXCR, one entry per CDR3 protein. The data contain 250,000 to 300,000 distinct CDR3 sequences, around three fifths of them singletons. What was sequenced was sorted CD4+, CD8+, or CD8+CD57+ T cells (not recorded which) from PBMCs. The source is a human donor with severe aplastic anemia or a healthy control (not recorded which).

The genes are TRBV9 and TRBJ2-5; weak D call: TRBD2 (6 bases). Trimming shortened V by 4 bases and J by 7 bases, and 20 bases separated the two germline ends. Germline V gives CDR1 SGDLS, CDR2 YYNGEE. The CDR3 spans 15 residues. The CDR3 sequence is CASSSRKSVGGTQYF. As DNA, the CDR3 is TGTGCCAGCAGCTCTCGTAAGTCTGTCGGGGGGACCCAGTACTTC.

The chain couples TRBV20-1 to TRBJ2-5; D is undetermined. Trimming took 5 bases from V and 2 from J, leaving 12 bases between them. The CDR3 covers 13 residues. CDR1 and CDR2 (germline): DFQATT, SNEGSKA (reference sequence). The CDR3 sequence: CSALRPRQETQYF. CDR3 bases: TGCAGTGCTTTGAGGCCTCGACAAGAGACCCAGTACTTC.

The CDR3 loop is CATSREQGANYGYTF. CDR3 in DNA: TGTGCCACCAGCAGGGAGCAGGGGGCTAACTATGGCTACACCTTC. This chain links TRBV15 with TRBJ1-2; 7 positions match TRBD1. The ends lost 3 bases at V and 0 bases at J; junction bases unmatched: 4. CDR3 length equals 15 residues. Germline lookup yields CDR1 LNHNV and CDR2 YYDKDF (reference sequence).

This rearrangement joins TRBV19 to TRBJ2-7, with a tentative D call TRBD2 (6 bases). The length of the CDR3 is 13 residues. Germline lookup yields CDR1 LNHDA and CDR2 SQIVND (reference sequence). The V end was cut by 1 base, the J end by 7 bases, with 11 bases between. DNA of the CDR3: TGTGCCAGTAGTATAGGTCCGGGGGAAGAGCAGTACTTC. Translation gives CASSIGPGEEQYF. Together with reference TRBV19 and TRBJ2-7, the CDR3 gives the full variable domain: DGGITQSPKYLFRKEGQNVTLSCEQNLNHDAMYWYRQDPGQGLRLIYYSQIVNDFQKGDIAEGYSVSREKKESFPLTVTSAQKNPTAFYLCASSIGPGEEQYFGPGTRLTVT.

The rearrangement uses TRBV7-2 and TRBJ1-2, with D unresolved. V was clipped by 5 bases and J by 6 bases, with 13 bases between them. CDR1 SGHTA and CDR2 FQGNSA come from the germline V gene. This CDR3 contains 13 residues. The DNA of the CDR3 is TGTGCCAGCAGCATAAGGGAGTCTGATGGCTACACCTTC. Encoded protein: CASSIRESDGYTF.

This clonotype occurred a few times. The chain combines TRBV20-1 with TRBJ1-6; D is unclear. V shed 3 bases and J shed 4 bases, with 13 bases lying between them. Germline V gives CDR1 DFQATT, CDR2 SNEGSKA (reference sequence). The CDR3 is 15 amino acids. For the CDR3, the DNA is TGCAGTGCTAGGCCATCTACAGCATATAATTCACCCCTCCACTTT. This codes for CSARPSTAYNSPLHF.

This clonotype was counted ten times or more. CDR3 sequence: CASSPDGGGTNREQYF. The CDR3 DNA sequence: TGTGCCAGCAGCCCCGACGGGGGGGGAACGAACAGGGAGCAGTACTTC. This chain uses TRBV7-8 with TRBJ2-7; TRBD2 matches at 8 bases. V lost 5 bases, J lost 7 bases, and 16 bases stayed unmatched. This CDR3 contains 16 residues. Germline lookup yields CDR1 SGHVS and CDR2 FQNEAQ.

This clonotype was found once. The chain couples TRBV19 to TRBJ1-5, with a possible D match to TRBD1 (5 bases). Trimming took 9 bases from V and 0 from J, leaving 18 bases between them. This CDR3 spans 16 amino acids. Germline assignment: CDR1 LNHDA and CDR2 SQIVND (reference sequence). The CDR3: CASSVGGGGSNQPQHF. CDR3 sequence (DNA): TGTGCCAGCAGCGTAGGTGGCGGGGGTAGCAATCAGCCCCAGCATTTT.

The chain carries TRBV10-3 and TRBJ1-2, with D possibly matching TRBD1 (5 bases). Germline V lookup: CDR1 ENHRY, CDR2 SYGVKD. This CDR3 comprises 15 residues. V was pared by 4 bases and J by 1 base, with 13 bases between. Written as DNA, the CDR3 is TGTGCCATCAGTGTGGGGGGAGACGGTAACTATGGCTACACCTTC. This encodes CAISVGGDGNYGYTF.

The chain joins TRBV20-1 to TRBJ1-6; no firm D call. There are 12 residues in the CDR3. Germline CDR1 and CDR2: DFQATT and SNEGSKA (reference sequence). Trimming removed 6 bases at V and 11 bases at J, with 14 bases between. DNA for the CDR3: TGCAGTGCCACCGACGGCATTGCACCCCTCCACTTT. Protein: CSATDGIAPLHF.

The gene calls are TRBV20-1 and TRBJ1-1; the match to TRBD1 covers 8 bases. CDR3 length: 11 amino acids. The germline V gene has CDR1 DFQATT and CDR2 SNEGSKA (reference sequence). V was clipped by 7 bases and J by 5 bases; unmatched bases: 3. CDR3 loop: CSVDRETEAFF. In DNA, the CDR3 is TGCAGTGTGGACAGGGAGACTGAAGCTTTCTTT.

This clonotype was counted ten times or more. The chain links TRBV19 to TRBJ2-3; D is unclear. V gave up 6 bases and J gave up 6 bases, with 13 bases separating them. Germline V lookup: CDR1 LNHDA, CDR2 SQIVND (reference sequence). The CDR3 is 13 amino acids. CDR3 sequence: CASRKMDGDTQYF. CDR3 nucleotide sequence: TGTGCCAGTAGAAAGATGGATGGGGATACGCAGTATTTT.

The CDR3 spells CSAKVRDTEAFF. The CDR3 nucleotides are TGCAGTGCTAAAGTCAGGGATACTGAAGCTTTCTTT. The rearrangement uses TRBV20-1 and TRBJ1-1, with D possibly being TRBD1 (5 bases). The germline V and J ends were trimmed by 4 bases and 5 bases, with 11 bases remaining between them. The germline CDR1 and CDR2 sequences are DFQATT and SNEGSKA (reference sequence). CDR3 length: 12 amino acids.

The CDR3 DNA reads TGCGCCAGCAGGACGGGACTAGCGGGGGGGCAAGAGACCCAGTACTTC. Protein sequence: CASRTGLAGGQETQYF. This chain joins TRBV5-1 and TRBJ2-5, with 16 bases identical to TRBD2. This CDR3 comprises 16 residues. The germline gives CDR1 SGHRS, CDR2 YFSETQ. V trimming: 5 bases; J trimming: 2 bases; junction bases outside the gene matches: 3.

At least ten counts were recorded for this clonotype. The rearrangement links TRBV7-2 to TRBJ2-7, with TRBD1 matching over 7 bases. Germline assignment: CDR1 SGHTA and CDR2 FQGNSA. V lost 0 bases to trimming and J lost 0 bases; unmatched junction nucleotides: 8. This CDR3 is built from 17 residues. The CDR3 protein is CASSLAGGLNPSYEQYF. In nucleotides, the CDR3 is TGTGCCAGCAGCTTAGCAGGGGGCTTAAATCCCTCCTACGAGCAGTACTTC. Combining the CDR3 with reference TRBV7-2 and TRBJ2-7 gives the whole variable domain GAGVSQSPSNKVTEKGKDVELRCDPISGHTALYWYRQSLGQGLEFLIYFQGNSAPDKSGLPSDRFSAERTGGSVSTLTIQRTQQEDSAVYLCASSLAGGLNPSYEQYFGPGTRLTVT.

As regards this clonotype: A much larger clonotype is one base distant, so this may be a read error. The J gene is TRBJ1-4, the V gene TRBV28, with D perhaps matching TRBD1 (6 bases). CDR3 size: 15 residues. In germline, CDR1 is MDHEN, CDR2 SYDVKM. The DNA of the CDR3 is TGTGCCTGCAGTTCCATAACAGGGACTAATGAAAAACTGTTTTTT. Translation gives CACSSITGTNEKLFF.

Comments on this clonotype: Compared with germline, one end of the junction differs, possibly owing to a read error. The J gene is TRBJ2-1, the V gene TRBV7-9, with 12 bases lining up with TRBD2. The CDR3 spans 19 residues. Germline CDR1 SEHNR, CDR2 FQNEAQ (reference sequence). CDR3 nucleotides: TGTGTCAGCAGCTTAGGTCGTCGACTAGCGGGGGTTAGTTGGAATGAGCAGTTCTTC. Its protein product is CVSSLGRRLAGVSWNEQFF.

This chain connects TRBV24-1 to TRBJ2-2; 8 bases fit TRBD1. CDR3 length: 13 amino acids. Trimming took 9 bases from V and 6 from J; bases not matched to a gene: 5. Looked up from germline, CDR1 is KGHDR and CDR2 is SFDVKD. In DNA, the CDR3 is TGTGCCACCGGACAGGGAAGGTCCGGGGAGCTGTTTTTT. Translating it yields CATGQGRSGELFF.

This clonotype appeared a few times. The rearrangement links TRBV6-6 to TRBJ2-3, with 12 positions matching TRBD2. This CDR3 spans 15 amino acids. CDR1 is MNHNY and CDR2 is SVGAGI in the germline V gene (reference sequence). V lost 3 bases to trimming and J lost 5 bases; unmatched junction nucleotides: 3. CDR3 coding DNA: TGTGCCAGCAGTTATCGGACTAGCGGGGTAGATACGCAGTATTTT. It is translated as CASSYRTSGVDTQYF.

The V gene is TRBV19, the J gene TRBJ1-5; possible D gene TRBD1, 5 bases. Germline CDR1 LNHDA, CDR2 SQIVND (reference sequence). This CDR3 spans 16 amino acids. V lost 7 bases, J lost 1 base, and 17 bases lay in between. The CDR3 bases are TGTGCCAGTACCCCAGGGCAGACGTGGAGCAATCAGCCCCAGCATTTT. Protein: CASTPGQTWSNQPQHF. The whole variable domain, remainder taken from reference TRBV19 and TRBJ1-5, is DGGITQSPKYLFRKEGQNVTLSCEQNLNHDAMYWYRQDPGQGLRLIYYSQIVNDFQKGDIAEGYSVSREKKESFPLTVTSAQKNPTAFYLCASTPGQTWSNQPQHFGDGTRLSIL.